One sample yielded the 4 T cell receptor beta chains listed below, sequenced in a study of metastatic and nonmetastatic thyroid tumors. Every patient was untreated before thyroid surgery. TCRdb used MiXCR to call clones anew from the PCR reads. The sample shows 40,000 or so clones, about 24% of them seen only once. Sequencing was done on a sample of blood. All receptors derive from a female donor with papillary thyroid cancer or a benign thyroid nodule (not recorded which). Some clones in this sample may be carry-over from other donors' samples.

The rearrangement uses TRBV20-1 and TRBJ2-7; 8 nucleotides line up with TRBD2. The CDR3 is 17 residues long. Germline V gives CDR1 DFQATT, CDR2 SNEGSKA (reference sequence). The J segment lost 7 bases and the V segment lost 6 bases, leaving 23 bases of the junction unmatched. The CDR3 bases are TGCAGTGCCCACGCACCTCTTAGCGGGACGGGGACCGTGGAGCAGTACTTC. This sequence encodes CSAHAPLSGTGTVEQYF.

This chain links TRBV20-1 with TRBJ2-7, with D perhaps given as TRBD1 or TRBD2 (5 bases each). The germline V gene has CDR1 DFQATT and CDR2 SNEGSKA (reference sequence). The CDR3 is made up of 17 amino acids. V lost 0 bases to trimming and J lost 3 bases, with 21 bases between them. The CDR3 is CSARDWVGPEADYEQYF. As DNA, the CDR3 is TGCAGTGCTAGAGACTGGGTGGGACCAGAGGCGGACTACGAGCAGTACTTC.

V usage is TRBV28 and J usage is TRBJ1-2; D is uncertain. V was pared by 5 bases and J by 9 bases, with 22 bases between. The CDR3 contains 15 residues. Germline loops: CDR1 MDHEN, CDR2 SYDVKM. DNA of the CDR3: TGTGCCAGCAGTACAACCCTACTCTCAGGTGGGAGCTACACCTTC. It specifies CASSTTLLSGGSYTF.

The chain uses TRBV6-2 or TRBV6-3 and TRBJ2-5; tentative D call: TRBD2 (5 bases). CDR1 is MNHEY, CDR2 SVGEGT, per germline. V lost 6 bases, J lost 5 bases, and 13 bases lay in between. This CDR3 has 13 amino acids. The DNA of the CDR3 is TGTGCCAGCAGCCGGACTGGGTCGGAGACCCAGTACTTC. This encodes CASSRTGSETQYF.